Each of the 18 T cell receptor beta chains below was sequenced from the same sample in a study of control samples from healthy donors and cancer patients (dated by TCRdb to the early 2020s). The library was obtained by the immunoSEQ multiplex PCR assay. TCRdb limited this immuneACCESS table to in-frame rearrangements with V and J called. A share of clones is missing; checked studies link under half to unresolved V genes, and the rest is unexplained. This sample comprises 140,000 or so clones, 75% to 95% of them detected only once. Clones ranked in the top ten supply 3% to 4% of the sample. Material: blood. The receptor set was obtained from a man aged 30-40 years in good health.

Here the CDR3 reads CASSGGLEVREQYF. DNA of the CDR3: TGTGCCAGCAGTGGGGGGCTCGAAGTGAGGGAGCAGTACTTC. The chain couples TRBV27 to TRBJ2-7; D could derive from TRBD1 or TRBD2 (6 bases each). Per the germline V gene, CDR1 is MNHEY and CDR2 is SMNVEV (reference sequence). V lost 5 bases, J lost 7 bases, and 18 bases lay in between. CDR3 size: 14 residues.

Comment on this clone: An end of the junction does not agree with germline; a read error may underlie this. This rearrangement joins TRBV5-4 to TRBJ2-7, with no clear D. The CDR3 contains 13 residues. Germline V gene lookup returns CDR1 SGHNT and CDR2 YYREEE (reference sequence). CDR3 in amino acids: CASSLGKRYEQYF. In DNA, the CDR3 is TGTGCCAGCAGTTTGGGAAAACGTTACGAGCAGTACTTC.

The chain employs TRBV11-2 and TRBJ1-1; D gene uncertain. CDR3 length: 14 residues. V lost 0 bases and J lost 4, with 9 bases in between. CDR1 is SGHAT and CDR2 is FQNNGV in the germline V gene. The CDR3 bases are TGTGCCAGCAGCTTAGATATTTTGGGCACTGAAGCTTTCTTT. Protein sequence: CASSLDILGTEAFF.

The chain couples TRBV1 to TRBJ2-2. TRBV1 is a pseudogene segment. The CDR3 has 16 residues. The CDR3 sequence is CTIWIPRPGDTGELFF. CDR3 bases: TGCACGATTTGGATTCCCAGACCAGGAGACACCGGGGAGCTGTTTTTT.

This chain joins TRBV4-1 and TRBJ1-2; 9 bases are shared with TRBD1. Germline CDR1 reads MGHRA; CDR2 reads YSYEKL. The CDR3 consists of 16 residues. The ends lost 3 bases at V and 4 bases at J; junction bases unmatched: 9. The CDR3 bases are TGCGCCAGCAGCCAGCGACAGGGGGGGACTACCTATGGCTACACCTTC. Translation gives CASSQRQGGTTYGYTF.

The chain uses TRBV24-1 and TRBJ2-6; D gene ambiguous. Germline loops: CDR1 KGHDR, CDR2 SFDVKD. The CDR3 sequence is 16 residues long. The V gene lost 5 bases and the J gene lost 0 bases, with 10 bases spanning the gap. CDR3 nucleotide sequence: TGTGCCACCAGTGTCGGGTTCGGCTCTGGGGCCAACGTCCTGACTTTC. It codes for CATSVGFGSGANVLTF.

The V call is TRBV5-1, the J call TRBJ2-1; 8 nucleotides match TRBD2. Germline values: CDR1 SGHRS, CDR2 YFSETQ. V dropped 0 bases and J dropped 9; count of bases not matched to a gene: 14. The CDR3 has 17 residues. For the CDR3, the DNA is TGCGCCAGCAGCTTGGAGTCCGGGGGGGCGGTTGGCGGTGAGCAGTTCTTC. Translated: CASSLESGGAVGGEQFF.

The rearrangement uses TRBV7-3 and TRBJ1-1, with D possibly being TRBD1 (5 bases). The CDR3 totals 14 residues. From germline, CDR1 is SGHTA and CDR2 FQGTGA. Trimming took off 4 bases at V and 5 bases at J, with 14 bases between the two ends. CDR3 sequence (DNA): TGTGCCAGCAGCTCACTATCCAGGGTGACTGAAGCTTTCTTT. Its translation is CASSSLSRVTEAFF.

CDR3 protein: CASSPTYSPRGTEAFF. The CDR3 DNA is TGTGCCAGCTCACCCACATACTCCCCGAGAGGCACTGAAGCTTTCTTT. The V and J genes are TRBV18 and TRBJ1-1; D ambiguous. The germline V gene encodes CDR1 KGHSH and CDR2 LQKENI. This CDR3 is 16 amino acids long. Trimming stripped 3 bases from V and 4 bases from J, with 18 bases between.

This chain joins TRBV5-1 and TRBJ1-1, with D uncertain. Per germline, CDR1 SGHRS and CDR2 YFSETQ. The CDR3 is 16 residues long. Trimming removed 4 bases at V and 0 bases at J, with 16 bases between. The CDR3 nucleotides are TGCGCCAGCAGCGGCGACCAAGGCCCAATGAACACTGAAGCTTTCTTT. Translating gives CASSGDQGPMNTEAFF.

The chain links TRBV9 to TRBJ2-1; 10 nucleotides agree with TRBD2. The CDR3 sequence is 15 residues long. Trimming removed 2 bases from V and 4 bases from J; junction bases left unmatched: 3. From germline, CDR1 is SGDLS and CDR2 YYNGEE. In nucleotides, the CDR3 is TGTGCCAGCAGCGTCCTAGCGGGGGCGTACAATGAGCAGTTCTTC. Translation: CASSVLAGAYNEQFF.

CDR3 in DNA: TGCGCCAGCAGCTATCAGGGATACGAGCAGTACTTC. Its protein product is CASSYQGYEQYF. This chain links TRBV5-1 with TRBJ2-7; the D gene is possibly TRBD1 (5 bases). Trimming pared 3 bases from V and 4 bases from J, leaving 8 bases between. Germline CDR1 SGHRS, CDR2 YFSETQ. CDR3 size: 12 residues. The full variable domain, in which reference TRBV5-1 and TRBJ2-7 provide the parts outside the CDR3, is KAGVTQTPRYLIKTRGQQVTLSCSPISGHRSVSWYQQTPGQGLQFLFEYFSETQRNKGNFPGRFSGRQFSNSRSEMNVSTLELGDSALYLCASSYQGYEQYFGPGTRLTVT.

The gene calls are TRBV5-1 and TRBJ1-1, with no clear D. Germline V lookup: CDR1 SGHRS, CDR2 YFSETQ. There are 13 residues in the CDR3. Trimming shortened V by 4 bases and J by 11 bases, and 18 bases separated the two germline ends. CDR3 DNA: TGCGCCAGCAGCCCTATGGAACCCGAACCGGCTTTCTTT. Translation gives CASSPMEPEPAFF.

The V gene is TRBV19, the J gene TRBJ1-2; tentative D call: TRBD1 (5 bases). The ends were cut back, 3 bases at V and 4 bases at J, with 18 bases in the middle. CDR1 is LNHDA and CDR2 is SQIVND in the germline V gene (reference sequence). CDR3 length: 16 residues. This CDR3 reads CASSIPSRQPSYGYTF. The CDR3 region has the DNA TGTGCCAGTAGTATCCCCTCTCGACAGCCCAGCTATGGCTACACCTTC.

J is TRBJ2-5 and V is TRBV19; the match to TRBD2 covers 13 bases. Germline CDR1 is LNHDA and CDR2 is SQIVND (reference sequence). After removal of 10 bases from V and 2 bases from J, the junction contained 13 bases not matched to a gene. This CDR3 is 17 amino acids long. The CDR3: CATPGWGTSGVQETQYF. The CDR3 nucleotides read TGTGCCACCCCAGGGTGGGGGACTAGCGGGGTTCAAGAGACCCAGTACTTC.

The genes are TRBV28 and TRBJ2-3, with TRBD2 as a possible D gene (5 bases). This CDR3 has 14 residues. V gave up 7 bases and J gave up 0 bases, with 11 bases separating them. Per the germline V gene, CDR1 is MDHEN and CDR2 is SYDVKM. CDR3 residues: CASIKRESTDTQYF. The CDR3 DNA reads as TGTGCCAGCATCAAGAGGGAGAGCACAGATACGCAGTATTTT. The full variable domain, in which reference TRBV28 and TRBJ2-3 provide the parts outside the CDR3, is DVKVTQSSRYLVKRTGEKVFLECVQDMDHENMFWYRQDPGLGLRLIYFSYDVKMKEKGDIPEGYSVSREKKERFSLILESASTNQTSMYLCASIKRESTDTQYFGPGTRLTVL.

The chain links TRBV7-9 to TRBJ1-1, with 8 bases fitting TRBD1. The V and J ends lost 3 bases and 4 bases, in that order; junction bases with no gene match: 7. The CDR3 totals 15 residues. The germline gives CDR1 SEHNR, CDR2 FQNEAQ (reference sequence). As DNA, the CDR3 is TGTGCCAGCAGCTTGCCAGGGGGCGCGGGCACTGAAGCTTTCTTT. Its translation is CASSLPGGAGTEAFF.

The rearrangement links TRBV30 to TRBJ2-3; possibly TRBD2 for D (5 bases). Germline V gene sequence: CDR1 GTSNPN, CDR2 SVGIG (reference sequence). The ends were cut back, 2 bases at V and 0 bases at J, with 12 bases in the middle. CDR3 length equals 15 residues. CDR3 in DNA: TGTGCCTGGAGTAAGGCTAGCTCCAGCACAGATACGCAGTATTTT. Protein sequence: CAWSKASSSTDTQYF.